The clone carrying this TCR beta chain was counted at least ten times. The data originate from a study of T cells of healthy individuals. Germline assignment: CDR1 MGHRA and CDR2 YSYEKL. V shed 4 bases, J shed 4 bases, and the junction held 7 bases outside the gene matches. The CDR3 has 15 residues. TCRdb re-analysed the 5' RACE reads in MiXCR, keeping a single row per CDR3 protein. The sample includes 90,000 to 100,000 distinct CDR3 sequences, approximately 16% of them seen just once. The source is a human donor in good health. This chain connects TRBV4-1 to TRBJ2-3; 8 bases agree with TRBD2. CDR3 region: CASSPGAGGADTQYF. The CDR3 region has the DNA TGCGCCAGCAGCCCAGGTGCGGGAGGAGCAGATACGCAGTATTTT.